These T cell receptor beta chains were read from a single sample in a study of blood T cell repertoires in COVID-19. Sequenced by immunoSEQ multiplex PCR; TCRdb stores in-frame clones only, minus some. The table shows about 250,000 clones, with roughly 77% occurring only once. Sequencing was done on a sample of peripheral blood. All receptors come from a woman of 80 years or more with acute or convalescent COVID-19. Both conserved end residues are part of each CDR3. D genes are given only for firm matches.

CDR3aa: CASSQSDHGSSYNSPLHF
CDR3nt: TGTGCCAGCAGCCAAAGCGATCATGGCAGCTCCTATAATTCACCCCTCCACTTT
j_gene: TRBJ1-6
v_gene: TRBV16
d_gene: NA

CDR3aa: CASSQDRTGSYGYTF
CDR3nt: TGTGCCAGCAGCCAAGATAGGACAGGTTCCTATGGCTACACCTTC
j_gene: TRBJ1-2
v_gene: TRBV4-2
d_gene: TRBD1

CDR3aa: CASSQLQRSSYNEQFF
CDR3nt: TGTGCCAGCAGTCAGCTTCAGCGTTCCTCCTACAATGAGCAGTTCTTC
j_gene: TRBJ2-1
v_gene: TRBV27
d_gene: NA

CDR3aa: CASSLGGQPWDGYTF
CDR3nt: TGTGCCAGCAGCTTGGGCGGACAGCCTTGGGATGGCTACACCTTC
j_gene: TRBJ1-2
v_gene: TRBV5-5
d_gene: NA

CDR3aa: CASEPLASRHGYSLEQYF
CDR3nt: TGTGCCAGCGAGCCCCTCGCGAGCCGTCACGGGTACTCCTTGGAGCAGTACTTC
j_gene: TRBJ2-7
v_gene: TRBV7-9
d_gene: NA

CDR3aa: CSGINNNEQFF
CDR3nt: TGCAGTGGAATCAACAACAATGAGCAGTTCTTC
j_gene: TRBJ2-1
v_gene: TRBV20-1
d_gene: NA

CDR3aa: CASSITGPSNYGYTF
CDR3nt: TGTGCCAGTAGTATTACAGGGCCCTCTAACTATGGCTACACCTTC
j_gene: TRBJ1-2
v_gene: TRBV19
d_gene: NA

CDR3aa: CASSEAGFGAGEQYF
CDR3nt: TGTGCCAGCAGTGAAGCAGGGTTTGGAGCGGGCGAGCAGTACTTC
j_gene: TRBJ2-7
v_gene: TRBV6-1
d_gene: NA

CDR3aa: CATQGETQYF
CDR3nt: TGTGCCACCCAGGGGGAGACCCAGTACTTC
j_gene: TRBJ2-5
v_gene: TRBV25-1
d_gene: NA

CDR3aa: CASSSAGSMNTEAFF
CDR3nt: TGTGCCAGCAGCTCCGCGGGGTCCATGAACACTGAAGCTTTCTTT
j_gene: TRBJ1-1
v_gene: TRBV11-2
d_gene: NA

CDR3aa: CASSLGSQNGYTF
CDR3nt: TGTGCCAGCAGCTTAGGGAGCCAGAATGGCTACACCTTC
j_gene: TRBJ1-2
v_gene: TRBV7-2
d_gene: NA

CDR3aa: CASRLAELTDTQYF
CDR3nt: TGTGCCAGCAGACTAGCGGAGCTAACAGATACGCAGTATTTT
j_gene: TRBJ2-3
v_gene: TRBV6-5
d_gene: TRBD2